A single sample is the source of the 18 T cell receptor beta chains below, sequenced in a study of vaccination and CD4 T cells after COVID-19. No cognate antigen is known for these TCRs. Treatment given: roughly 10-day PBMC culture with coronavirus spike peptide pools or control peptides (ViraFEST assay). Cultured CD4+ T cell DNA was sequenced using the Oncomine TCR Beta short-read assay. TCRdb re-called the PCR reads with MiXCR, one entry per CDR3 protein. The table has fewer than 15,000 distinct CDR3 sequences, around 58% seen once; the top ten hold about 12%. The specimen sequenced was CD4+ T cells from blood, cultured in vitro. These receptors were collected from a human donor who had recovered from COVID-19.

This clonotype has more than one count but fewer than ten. CDR3 sequence (DNA): TGCAGTGCTAGGATGGGGGCGTACGGCTACACCTTC. Amino acid sequence: CSARMGAYGYTF. This chain connects TRBV20-1 to TRBJ1-2; tentative D call: TRBD1 (6 bases). From germline, CDR1 is DFQATT and CDR2 SNEGSKA (reference sequence). The germline V and J ends were trimmed by 3 bases and 8 bases, with 13 bases remaining between them. The CDR3 extends over 12 amino acids.

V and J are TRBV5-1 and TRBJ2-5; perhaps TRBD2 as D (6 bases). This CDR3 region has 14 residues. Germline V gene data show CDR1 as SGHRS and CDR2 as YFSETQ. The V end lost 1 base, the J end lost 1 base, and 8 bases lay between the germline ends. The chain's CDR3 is CASSLRGGQETQYF. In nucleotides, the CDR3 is TGCGCCAGCAGCTTGAGGGGAGGCCAAGAGACCCAGTACTTC.

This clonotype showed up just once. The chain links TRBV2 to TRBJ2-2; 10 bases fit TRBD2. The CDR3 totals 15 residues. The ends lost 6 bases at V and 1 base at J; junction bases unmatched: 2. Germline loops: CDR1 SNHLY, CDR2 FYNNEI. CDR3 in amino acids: CASRRTSGNTGELFF. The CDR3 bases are TGTGCCAGCAGAAGGACTAGCGGGAACACCGGGGAGCTGTTTTTT.

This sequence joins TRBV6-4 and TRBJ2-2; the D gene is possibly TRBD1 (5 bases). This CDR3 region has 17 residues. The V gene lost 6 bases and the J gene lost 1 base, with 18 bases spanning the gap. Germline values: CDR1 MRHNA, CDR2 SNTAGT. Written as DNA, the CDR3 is TGTGCCAGCAGCGCCCTAAGCTTGGACAAGAACACCGGGGAGCTGTTTTTT. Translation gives CASSALSLDKNTGELFF.

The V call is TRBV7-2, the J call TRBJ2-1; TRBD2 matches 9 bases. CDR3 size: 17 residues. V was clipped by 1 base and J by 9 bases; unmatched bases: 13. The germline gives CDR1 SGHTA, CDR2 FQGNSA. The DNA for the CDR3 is TGTGCCAGCAGCTTAGGGAGTTTCGATAGCGGGAGCACTGAGCAGTTCTTC. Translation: CASSLGSFDSGSTEQFF.

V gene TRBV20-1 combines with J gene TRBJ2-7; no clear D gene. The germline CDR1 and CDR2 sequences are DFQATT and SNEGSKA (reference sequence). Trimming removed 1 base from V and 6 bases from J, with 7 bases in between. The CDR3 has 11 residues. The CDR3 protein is CSARANPEQYF. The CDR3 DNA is TGCAGTGCTAGAGCGAATCCCGAGCAGTACTTC.

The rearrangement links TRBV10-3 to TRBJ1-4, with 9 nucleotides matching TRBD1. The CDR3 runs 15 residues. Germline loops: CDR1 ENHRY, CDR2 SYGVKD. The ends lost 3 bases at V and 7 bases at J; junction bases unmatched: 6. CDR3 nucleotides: TGTGCCATCAGTGACCCAGGGGGACAGGGTGAAAAACTGTTTTTT. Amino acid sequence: CAISDPGGQGEKLFF.

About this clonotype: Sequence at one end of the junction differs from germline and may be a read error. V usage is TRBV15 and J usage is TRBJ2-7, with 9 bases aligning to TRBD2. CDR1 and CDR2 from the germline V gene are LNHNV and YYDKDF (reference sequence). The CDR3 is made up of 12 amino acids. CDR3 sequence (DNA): TGTGCCACCAGCAGCGCGGGGGGGACTACTCTCTTC. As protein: CATSSAGGTTLF.

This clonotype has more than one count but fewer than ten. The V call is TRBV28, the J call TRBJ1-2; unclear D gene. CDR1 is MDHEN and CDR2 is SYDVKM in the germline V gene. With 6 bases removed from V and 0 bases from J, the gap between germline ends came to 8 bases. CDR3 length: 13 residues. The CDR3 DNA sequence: TGTGCCAGCAGCTCACTCTCTAACTATGGCTACACCTTC. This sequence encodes CASSSLSNYGYTF.

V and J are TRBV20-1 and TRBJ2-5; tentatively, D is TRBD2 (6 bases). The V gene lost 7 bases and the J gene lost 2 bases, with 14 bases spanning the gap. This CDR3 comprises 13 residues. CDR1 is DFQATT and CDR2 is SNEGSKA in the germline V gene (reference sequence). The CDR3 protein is CSGKRGGQETQYF. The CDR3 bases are TGCAGTGGCAAACGAGGAGGGCAAGAGACCCAGTACTTC.

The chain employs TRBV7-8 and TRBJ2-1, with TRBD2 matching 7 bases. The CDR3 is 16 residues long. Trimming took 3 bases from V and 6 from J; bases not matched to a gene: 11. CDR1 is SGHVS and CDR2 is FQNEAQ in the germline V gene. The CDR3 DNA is TGTGCCAGCAGCTTCAGCGGGACCCTTGTGACCAATGAGCAGTTCTTC. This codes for CASSFSGTLVTNEQFF. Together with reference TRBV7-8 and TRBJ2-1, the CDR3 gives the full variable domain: GAGVSQSPRYKVAKRGQDVALRCDPISGHVSLFWYQQALGQGPEFLTYFQNEAQLDKSGLPSDRFFAERPEGSVSTLKIQRTQQEDSAVYLCASSFSGTLVTNEQFFGPGTRLTVL.

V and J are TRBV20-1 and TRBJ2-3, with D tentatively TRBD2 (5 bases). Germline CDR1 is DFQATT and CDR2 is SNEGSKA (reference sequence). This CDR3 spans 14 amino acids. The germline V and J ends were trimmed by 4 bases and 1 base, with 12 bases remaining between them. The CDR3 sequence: CSANSVFGTDTQYF. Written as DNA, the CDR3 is TGCAGTGCTAATAGCGTCTTTGGCACAGATACGCAGTATTTT.

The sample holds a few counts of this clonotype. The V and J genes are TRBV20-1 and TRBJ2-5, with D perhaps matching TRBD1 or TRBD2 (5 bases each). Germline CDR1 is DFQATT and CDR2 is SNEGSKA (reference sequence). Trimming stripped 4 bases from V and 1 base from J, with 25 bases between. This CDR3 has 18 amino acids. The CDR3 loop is CSAISRSPGTSTQETQYF. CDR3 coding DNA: TGCAGTGCTATTTCTCGGTCCCCCGGGACCTCGACCCAAGAGACCCAGTACTTC.

The CDR3 loop is CSARRRLGENIQYF. The DNA of the CDR3 is TGCAGTGCTAGGCGCCGGTTGGGGGAAAACATTCAGTACTTC. The chain has TRBV20-1 and TRBJ2-4; D might be TRBD1 or TRBD2, each matching 5 bases. The germline V gene encodes CDR1 DFQATT and CDR2 SNEGSKA (reference sequence). V gave up 3 bases and J gave up 5 bases, with 14 bases separating them. This CDR3 has 14 amino acids.

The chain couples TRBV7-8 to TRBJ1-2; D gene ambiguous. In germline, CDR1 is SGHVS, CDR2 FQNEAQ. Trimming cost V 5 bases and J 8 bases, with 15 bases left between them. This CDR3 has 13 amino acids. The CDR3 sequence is CASSRRALWGYTF. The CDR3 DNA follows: TGTGCCAGCAGCCGCCGGGCCCTTTGGGGCTACACCTTC.

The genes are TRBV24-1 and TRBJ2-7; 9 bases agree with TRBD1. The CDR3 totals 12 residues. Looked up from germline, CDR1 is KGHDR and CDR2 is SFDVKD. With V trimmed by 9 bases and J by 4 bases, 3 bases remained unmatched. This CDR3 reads CATGTGPYEQYF. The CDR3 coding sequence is TGTGCCACCGGGACAGGGCCGTACGAGCAGTACTTC.

This CDR3 is CASRPSGDTQYF. The DNA of the CDR3 is TGTGCCAGCAGACCCTCAGGAGATACGCAGTATTTT. This chain uses TRBV6-1 with TRBJ2-3; D not resolved. Germline CDR1 and CDR2: MNHNS and SASEGT. V was trimmed by 6 bases and J by 5 bases, leaving 9 bases between them. The length of the CDR3 is 12 residues.

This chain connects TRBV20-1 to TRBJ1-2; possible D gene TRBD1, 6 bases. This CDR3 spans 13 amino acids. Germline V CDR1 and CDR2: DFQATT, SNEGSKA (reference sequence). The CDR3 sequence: CLFKGVGDYGYTF. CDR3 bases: TGCCTCTTCAAGGGGGTAGGCGACTATGGCTACACCTTC.